The clone carrying this T cell receptor (beta chain) has a single count. The sample is drawn from a study of control samples from healthy donors and cancer patients. V gave up 6 bases and J gave up 0 bases, with 2 bases separating them. Germline V gives CDR1 SNHLY, CDR2 FYNNEI. The CDR3 covers 11 residues. Assay: immunoSEQ multiplex PCR; the TCRdb copy retains only in-frame clones and omits some. The table lists roughly 50,000 clones, 85% to 95% of them singletons, with 3.5% to 4.5% in the top ten. The chain combines TRBV2 with TRBJ1-1; D gene uncertain. Sequences were obtained from blood. The sequence came from a man aged 25 to 40 in good health. CDR3 in amino acids: CASSLNTEAFF. CDR3 coding DNA: TGTGCCAGCAGCCTGAACACTGAAGCTTTCTTT.